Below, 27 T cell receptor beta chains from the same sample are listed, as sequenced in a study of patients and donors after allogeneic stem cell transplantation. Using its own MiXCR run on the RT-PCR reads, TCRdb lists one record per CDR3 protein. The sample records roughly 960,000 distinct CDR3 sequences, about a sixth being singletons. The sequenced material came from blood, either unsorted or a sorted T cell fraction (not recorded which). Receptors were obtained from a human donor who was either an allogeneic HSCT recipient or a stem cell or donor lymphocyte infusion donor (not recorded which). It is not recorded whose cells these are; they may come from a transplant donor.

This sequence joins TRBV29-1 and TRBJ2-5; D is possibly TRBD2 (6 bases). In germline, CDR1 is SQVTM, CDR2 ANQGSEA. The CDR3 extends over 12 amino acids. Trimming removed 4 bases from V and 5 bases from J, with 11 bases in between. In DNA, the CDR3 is TGCAGCGTTGGTGGGGACTTGGAGACCCAGTACTTC. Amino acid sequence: CSVGGDLETQYF. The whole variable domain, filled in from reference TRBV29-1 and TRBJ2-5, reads SAVISQKPSRDICQRGTSLTIQCQVDSQVTMMFWYRQQPGQSLTLIATANQGSEATYESGFVIDKFPISRPNLTFSTLTVSNMSPEDSSIYLCSVGGDLETQYFGPGTRLLVL.

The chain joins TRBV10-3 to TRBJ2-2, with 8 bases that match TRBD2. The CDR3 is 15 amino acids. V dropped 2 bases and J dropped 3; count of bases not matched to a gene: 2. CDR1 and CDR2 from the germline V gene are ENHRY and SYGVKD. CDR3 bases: TGTGCCATCAGTGAGGGGCGGGAGGACACCGGGGAGCTGTTTTTT. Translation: CAISEGREDTGELFF.

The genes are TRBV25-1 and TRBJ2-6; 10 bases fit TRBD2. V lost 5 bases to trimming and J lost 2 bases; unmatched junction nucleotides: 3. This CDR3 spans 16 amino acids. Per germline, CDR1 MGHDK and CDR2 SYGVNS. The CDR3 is CASSPSGGAGANVLTF. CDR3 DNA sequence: TGTGCCAGCAGTCCTAGCGGGGGCGCTGGGGCCAACGTCCTGACTTTC.

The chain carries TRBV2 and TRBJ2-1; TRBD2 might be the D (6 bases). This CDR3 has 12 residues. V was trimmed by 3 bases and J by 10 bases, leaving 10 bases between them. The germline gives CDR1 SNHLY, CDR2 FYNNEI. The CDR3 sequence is CASSDVAVEQFF. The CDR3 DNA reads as TGTGCCAGCAGTGATGTAGCGGTCGAGCAGTTCTTC.

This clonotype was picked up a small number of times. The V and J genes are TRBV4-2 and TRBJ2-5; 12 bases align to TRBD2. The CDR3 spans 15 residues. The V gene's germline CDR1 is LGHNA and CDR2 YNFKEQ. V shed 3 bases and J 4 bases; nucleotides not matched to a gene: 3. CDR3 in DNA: TGTGCCAGCAGCCAGACTAGCGGGAGCGGAGAGACCCAGTACTTC. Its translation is CASSQTSGSGETQYF.

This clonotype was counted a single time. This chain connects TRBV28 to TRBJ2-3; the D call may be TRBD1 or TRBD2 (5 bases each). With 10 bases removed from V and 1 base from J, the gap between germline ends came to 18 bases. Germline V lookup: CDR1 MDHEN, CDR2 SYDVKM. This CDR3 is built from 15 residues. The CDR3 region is CATEPLGDRTDTQYF. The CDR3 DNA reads TGTGCCACCGAACCCCTAGGGGACCGCACAGATACGCAGTATTTT.

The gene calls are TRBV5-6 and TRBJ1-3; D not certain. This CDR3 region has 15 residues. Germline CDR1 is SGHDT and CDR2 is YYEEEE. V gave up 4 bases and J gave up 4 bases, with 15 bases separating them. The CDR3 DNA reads TGTGCCAGCAGCACTGTCGTGGCAGCAGGAAACACCATATATTTT. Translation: CASSTVVAAGNTIYF.

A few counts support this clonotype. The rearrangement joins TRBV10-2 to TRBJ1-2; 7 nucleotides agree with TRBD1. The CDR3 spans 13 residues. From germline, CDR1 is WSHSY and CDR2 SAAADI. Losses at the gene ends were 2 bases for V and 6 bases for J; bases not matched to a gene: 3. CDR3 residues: CASSEPGQDGYTF. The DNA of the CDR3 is TGCGCCAGCAGTGAGCCTGGACAGGATGGCTACACCTTC.

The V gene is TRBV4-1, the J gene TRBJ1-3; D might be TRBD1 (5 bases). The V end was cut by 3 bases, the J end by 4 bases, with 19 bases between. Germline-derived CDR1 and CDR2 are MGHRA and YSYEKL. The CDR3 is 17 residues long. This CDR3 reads CASSHYLTYRSGNTIYF. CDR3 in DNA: TGCGCCAGCAGCCATTACTTGACCTACAGGTCAGGAAACACCATATATTTT.

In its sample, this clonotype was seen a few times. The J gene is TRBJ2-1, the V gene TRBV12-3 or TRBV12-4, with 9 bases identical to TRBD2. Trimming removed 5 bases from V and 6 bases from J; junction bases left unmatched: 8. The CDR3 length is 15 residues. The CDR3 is CASSATGLAVNEQFF. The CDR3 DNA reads TGTGCCAGCAGTGCCACGGGACTAGCTGTCAATGAGCAGTTCTTC.

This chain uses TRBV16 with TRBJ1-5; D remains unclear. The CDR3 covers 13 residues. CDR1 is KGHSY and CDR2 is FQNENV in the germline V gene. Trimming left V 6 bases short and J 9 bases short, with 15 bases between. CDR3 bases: TGTGCCAGCAGTCCTCGGGAACACGGGCCCCAGCATTTT. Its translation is CASSPREHGPQHF.

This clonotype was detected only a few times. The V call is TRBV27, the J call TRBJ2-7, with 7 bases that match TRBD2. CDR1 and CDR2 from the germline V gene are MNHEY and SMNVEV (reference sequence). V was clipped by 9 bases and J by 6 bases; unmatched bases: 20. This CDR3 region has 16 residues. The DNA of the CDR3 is TGTGCCAGTAATTGGGCATGGGGGGGAAGGGCGGCCGAGCAGTACTTC. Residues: CASNWAWGGRAAEQYF.

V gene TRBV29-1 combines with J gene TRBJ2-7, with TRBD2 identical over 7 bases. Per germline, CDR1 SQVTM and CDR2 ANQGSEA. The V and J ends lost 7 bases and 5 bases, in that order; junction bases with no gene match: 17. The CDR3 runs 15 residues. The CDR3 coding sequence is TGCAGCGCTTACCCCGCGGGGGTTGATCGGGACGAGCAGTACTTC. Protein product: CSAYPAGVDRDEQYF.

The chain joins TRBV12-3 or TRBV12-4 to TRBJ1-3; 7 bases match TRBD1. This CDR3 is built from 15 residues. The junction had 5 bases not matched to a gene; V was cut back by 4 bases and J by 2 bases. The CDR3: CASSSTDRAGNTIYF. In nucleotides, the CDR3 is TGTGCCAGCAGTTCGACCGACAGGGCTGGAAACACCATATATTTT.

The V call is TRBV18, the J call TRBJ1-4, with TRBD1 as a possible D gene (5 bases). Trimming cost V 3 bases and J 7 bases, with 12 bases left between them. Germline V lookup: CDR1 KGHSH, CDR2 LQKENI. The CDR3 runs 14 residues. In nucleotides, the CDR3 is TGTGCCAGCTCACCTCAGGGTGTGACTGAAAAACTGTTTTTT. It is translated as CASSPQGVTEKLFF.

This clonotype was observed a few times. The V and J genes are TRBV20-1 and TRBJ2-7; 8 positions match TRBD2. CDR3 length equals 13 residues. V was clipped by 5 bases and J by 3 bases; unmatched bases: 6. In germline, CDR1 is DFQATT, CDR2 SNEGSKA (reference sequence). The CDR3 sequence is CSAYSGIDYEQYF. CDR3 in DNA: TGCAGTGCTTATAGCGGGATAGACTACGAGCAGTACTTC.

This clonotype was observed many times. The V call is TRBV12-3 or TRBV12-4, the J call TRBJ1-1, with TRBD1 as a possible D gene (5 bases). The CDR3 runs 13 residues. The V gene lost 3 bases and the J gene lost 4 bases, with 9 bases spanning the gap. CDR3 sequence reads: CASSFGQGTEAFF. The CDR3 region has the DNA TGTGCCAGCAGTTTCGGACAAGGCACTGAAGCTTTCTTT.

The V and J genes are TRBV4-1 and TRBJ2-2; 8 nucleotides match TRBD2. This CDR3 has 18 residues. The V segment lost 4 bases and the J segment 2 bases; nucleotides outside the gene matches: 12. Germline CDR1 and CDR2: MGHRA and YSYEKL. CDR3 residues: CASSPLFGGGFNTGELFF. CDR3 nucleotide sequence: TGCGCCAGCAGCCCCCTTTTTGGCGGGGGGTTCAACACCGGGGAGCTGTTTTTT.

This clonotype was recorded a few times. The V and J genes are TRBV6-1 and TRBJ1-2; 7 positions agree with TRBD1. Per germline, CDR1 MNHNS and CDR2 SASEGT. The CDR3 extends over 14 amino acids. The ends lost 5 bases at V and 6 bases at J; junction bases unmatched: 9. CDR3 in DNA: TGTGCCAGCAGTAACAGGGGTAACGGGGATGGCTACACCTTC. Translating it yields CASSNRGNGDGYTF.

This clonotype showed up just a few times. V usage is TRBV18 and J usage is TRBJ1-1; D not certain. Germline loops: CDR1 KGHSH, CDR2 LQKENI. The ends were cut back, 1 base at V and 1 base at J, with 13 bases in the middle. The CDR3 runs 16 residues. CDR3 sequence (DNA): TGTGCCAGCTCACCACTCCGGGGTACAAGGAACACTGAAGCTTTCTTT. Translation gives CASSPLRGTRNTEAFF. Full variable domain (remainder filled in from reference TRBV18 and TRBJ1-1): NAGVMQNPRHLVRRRGQEARLRCSPMKGHSHVYWYRQLPEEGLKFMVYLQKENIIDESGMPKERFSAEFPKEGPSILRIQQVVRGDSAAYFCASSPLRGTRNTEAFFGQGTRLTVV.

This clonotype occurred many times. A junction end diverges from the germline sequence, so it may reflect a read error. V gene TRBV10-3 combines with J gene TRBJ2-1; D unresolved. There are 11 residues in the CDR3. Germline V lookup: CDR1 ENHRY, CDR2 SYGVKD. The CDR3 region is CAISGFRMTVF. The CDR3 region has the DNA TGTGCCATCAGTGGATTCCGGATGACGGTCTTC.

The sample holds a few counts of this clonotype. The CDR3 sequence is CASSQGLRGNQPQHF. The CDR3 DNA reads as TGTGCCAGCAGCCAAGGGCTGAGGGGCAATCAGCCCCAGCATTTT. V is TRBV3-1 and J is TRBJ1-5, with D hard to call. V shed 1 base and J shed 2 bases, with 9 bases lying between them. The CDR3 is made up of 15 amino acids. Germline lookup yields CDR1 LGHDT and CDR2 YNNKEL (reference sequence).

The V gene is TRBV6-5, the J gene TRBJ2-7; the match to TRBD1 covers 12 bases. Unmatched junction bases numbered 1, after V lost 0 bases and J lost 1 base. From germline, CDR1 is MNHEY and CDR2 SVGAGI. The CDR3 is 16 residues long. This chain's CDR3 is CASSYSGQGASYEQYF. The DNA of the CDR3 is TGTGCCAGCAGTTACTCGGGACAGGGGGCATCCTACGAGCAGTACTTC.

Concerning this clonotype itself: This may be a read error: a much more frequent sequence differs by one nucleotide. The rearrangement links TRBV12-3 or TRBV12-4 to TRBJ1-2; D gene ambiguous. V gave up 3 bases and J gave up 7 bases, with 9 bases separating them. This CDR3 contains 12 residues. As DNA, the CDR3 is TGTGCCAGCAGTTTGGTTCGGCGTGGCTACACCTTC. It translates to CASSLVRRGYTF.

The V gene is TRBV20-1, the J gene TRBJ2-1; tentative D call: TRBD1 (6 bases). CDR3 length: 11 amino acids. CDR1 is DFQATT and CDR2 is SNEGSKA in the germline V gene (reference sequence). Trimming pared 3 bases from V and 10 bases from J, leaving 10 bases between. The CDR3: CSAREQGEQFF. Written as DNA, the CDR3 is TGCAGTGCTAGGGAACAGGGAGAGCAGTTCTTC.

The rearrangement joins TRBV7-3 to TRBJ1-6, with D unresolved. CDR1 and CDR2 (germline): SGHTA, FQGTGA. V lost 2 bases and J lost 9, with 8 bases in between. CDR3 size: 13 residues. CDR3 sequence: CASSLLVGSPLHF. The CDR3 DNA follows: TGTGCCAGCAGCTTACTTGTCGGTTCACCCCTCCACTTT.

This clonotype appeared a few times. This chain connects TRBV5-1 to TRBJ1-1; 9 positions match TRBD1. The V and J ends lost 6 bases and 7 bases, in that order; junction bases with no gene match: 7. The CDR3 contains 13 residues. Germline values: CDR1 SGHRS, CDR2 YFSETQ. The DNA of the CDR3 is TGCGCCAGCACGTCTACAGGGGGCTTTGAAGCTTTCTTT. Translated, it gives CASTSTGGFEAFF.